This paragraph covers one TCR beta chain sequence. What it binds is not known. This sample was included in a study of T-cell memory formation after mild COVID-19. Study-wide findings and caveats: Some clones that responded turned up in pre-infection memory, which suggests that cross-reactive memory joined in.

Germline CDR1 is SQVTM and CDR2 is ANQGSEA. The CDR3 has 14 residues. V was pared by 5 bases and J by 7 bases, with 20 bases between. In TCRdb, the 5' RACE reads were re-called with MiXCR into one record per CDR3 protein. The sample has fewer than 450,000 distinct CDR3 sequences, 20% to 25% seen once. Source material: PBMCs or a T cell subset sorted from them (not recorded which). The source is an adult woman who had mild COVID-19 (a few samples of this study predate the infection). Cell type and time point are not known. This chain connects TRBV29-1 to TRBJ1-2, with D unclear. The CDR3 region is CSVPRGQQRGGYTF. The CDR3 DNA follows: TGCAGCGTTCCACGCGGGCAGCAACGGGGTGGCTACACCTTC.